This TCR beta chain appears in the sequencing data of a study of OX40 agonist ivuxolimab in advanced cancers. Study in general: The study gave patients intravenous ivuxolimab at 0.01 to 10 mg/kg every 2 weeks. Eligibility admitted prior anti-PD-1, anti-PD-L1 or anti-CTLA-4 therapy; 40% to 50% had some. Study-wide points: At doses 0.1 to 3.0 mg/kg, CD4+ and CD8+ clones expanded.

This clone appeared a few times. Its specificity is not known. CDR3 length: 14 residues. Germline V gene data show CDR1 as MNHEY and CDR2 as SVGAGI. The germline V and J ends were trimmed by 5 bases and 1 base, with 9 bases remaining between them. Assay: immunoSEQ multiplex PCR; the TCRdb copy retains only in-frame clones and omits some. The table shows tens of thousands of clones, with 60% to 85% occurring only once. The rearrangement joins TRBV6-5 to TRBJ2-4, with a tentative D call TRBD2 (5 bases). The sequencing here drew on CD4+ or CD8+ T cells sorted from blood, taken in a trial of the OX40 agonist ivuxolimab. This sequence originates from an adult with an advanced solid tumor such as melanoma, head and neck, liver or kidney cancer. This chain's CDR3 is CASSTPGAKNIQYF. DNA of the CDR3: TGTGCCAGCAGTACCCCGGGGGCCAAAAACATTCAGTACTTC.